Described below is a single T cell receptor (beta chain) sequence and its context. The CDR3 totals 16 residues. In germline, CDR1 is SGHNT, CDR2 YENEEA. Trimming took 5 bases from V and 9 from J; bases not matched to a gene: 10. Patients had blood sampled at baseline and again on cycle 4 day 1 and cycle 7 day 1. This sample stems from a study of OX40 agonist ivuxolimab in advanced cancers. Sequencing was performed with immunoSEQ multiplex PCR; in TCRdb, only in-frame clones are kept and a portion is missing. The sample has 15,000 to 20,000 clones; 75% to 95% are singletons. The clonotype originates from an adult with an advanced solid tumor such as melanoma, head and neck, liver or kidney cancer. The sequences come from CD4+ or CD8+ T cells sorted from blood, collected in a trial of the OX40 agonist ivuxolimab. The genes are TRBV11-3 and TRBJ2-1, with 13 bases that match TRBD2. The CDR3 coding sequence is TGTGCCAGCAGCAAGCCCGGGACTAGCGGGACCGGTGAGCAGTTCTTC. Its translation: CASSKPGTSGTGEQFF.